A selection of T cell receptor beta chains follows, all from one sample in a study of shared clonotypes between healthy human individuals. Clones were sequenced by immunoSEQ multiplex PCR, and TCRdb holds only the in-frame ones, with some missing. The sample yields hundreds of thousands of clones, around 96% seen once. The specimen was naive CD8+ T cells sorted from blood. These receptors were obtained from a woman in her twenties or thirties in good health. The CDR3 runs from the conserved cysteine through the conserved F or W. The order of the fields is J gene, D gene, V gene, clone size, CDR3 protein, CDR3 DNA. A D gene is named only where the DNA matches it firmly. Expanded clones are given a class, and other clones once, few, many or no size at all.

J gene: TRBJ2-7; D gene: -; V gene: TRBV5-5; clone size: -; CDR3 protein: CASSPARQAYEQYF; CDR3 DNA: TGTGCCAGCAGCCCAGCCCGCCAAGCCTACGAGCAGTACTTC
J gene: TRBJ1-2; D gene: -; V gene: TRBV5-6; clone size: -; CDR3 protein: CASSPGQKWAYTF; CDR3 DNA: TGTGCCAGCAGCCCTGGACAGAAGTGGGCCTACACCTTC
J gene: TRBJ2-2; D gene: TRBD2; V gene: TRBV7-2; clone size: -; CDR3 protein: CATLAVHTGELFF; CDR3 DNA: TGTGCCACACTAGCGGTGCACACCGGGGAGCTGTTTTTT
J gene: TRBJ2-7; D gene: TRBD2; V gene: TRBV4-1; clone size: -; CDR3 protein: CASSQGGLAGGPRDEQYF; CDR3 DNA: TGCGCCAGCAGCCAAGGCGGACTAGCGGGAGGGCCTAGGGACGAGCAGTACTTC
J gene: TRBJ1-5; D gene: TRBD1; V gene: TRBV15; clone size: -; CDR3 protein: CATSIGGGHSNQPQHF; CDR3 DNA: TGTGCCACCAGCATCGGAGGGGGCCATAGCAATCAGCCCCAGCATTTT
J gene: TRBJ2-1; D gene: TRBD1; V gene: TRBV30; clone size: once; CDR3 protein: CAWNKVQGDNEQFF; CDR3 DNA: TGTGCCTGGAACAAGGTTCAGGGGGACAATGAGCAGTTCTTC
J gene: TRBJ2-7; D gene: -; V gene: TRBV11-3; clone size: -; CDR3 protein: CASSFSPTYEQYF; CDR3 DNA: TGTGCCAGCAGCTTTTCCCCTACCTACGAGCAGTACTTC
J gene: TRBJ1-2; D gene: -; V gene: TRBV27; clone size: -; CDR3 protein: CASSRGSNYGYTF; CDR3 DNA: TGTGCCAGCAGCAGGGGAAGTAACTATGGCTACACCTTC
J gene: TRBJ1-2; D gene: -; V gene: TRBV11-2; clone size: -; CDR3 protein: CASSLVRPRGSYGYTF; CDR3 DNA: TGTGCCAGCAGCTTAGTCCGGCCGAGGGGCTCCTATGGCTACACCTTC
J gene: TRBJ2-7; D gene: -; V gene: TRBV6-1; clone size: -; CDR3 protein: CASSAWGYEQYF; CDR3 DNA: TGTGCCAGCAGTGCTTGGGGCTACGAGCAGTACTTC
J gene: TRBJ2-7; D gene: -; V gene: TRBV29-1; clone size: -; CDR3 protein: CSVPTGFGEQYF; CDR3 DNA: TGCAGCGTTCCAACAGGTTTCGGCGAGCAGTACTTC
J gene: TRBJ2-3; D gene: -; V gene: TRBV28; clone size: -; CDR3 protein: CASKVWGDGTDTQYF; CDR3 DNA: TGTGCCAGCAAAGTCTGGGGGGATGGCACAGATACGCAGTATTTT
J gene: TRBJ2-7; D gene: TRBD2; V gene: TRBV23-1; clone size: -; CDR3 protein: CASRIAGDPYEQYF; CDR3 DNA: TGCGCCAGCAGGATAGCGGGAGATCCCTACGAGCAGTACTTC
J gene: TRBJ2-1; D gene: TRBD2; V gene: TRBV4-1; clone size: -; CDR3 protein: CASSPRLGTSPYNEQFF; CDR3 DNA: TGCGCCAGCAGCCCCAGGCTGGGGACTAGCCCATACAATGAGCAGTTCTTC
J gene: TRBJ2-1; D gene: -; V gene: TRBV5-8; clone size: -; CDR3 protein: CASSSTGFSNEQFF; CDR3 DNA: TGTGCCAGCAGCTCCACAGGGTTCTCCAATGAGCAGTTCTTC
J gene: TRBJ2-7; D gene: -; V gene: TRBV27; clone size: once; CDR3 protein: CASSLRTSRSSYEQYF; CDR3 DNA: TGTGCCAGCAGTTTAAGGACAAGCAGGAGCTCCTACGAGCAGTACTTC
J gene: TRBJ2-2; D gene: -; V gene: TRBV28; clone size: -; CDR3 protein: CASSPPEGKVYTGELFF; CDR3 DNA: TGTGCCAGCAGTCCCCCCGAGGGAAAGGTTTACACCGGGGAGCTGTTTTTT
J gene: TRBJ2-7; D gene: -; V gene: TRBV5-4; clone size: -; CDR3 protein: CASSLGGGVEQYF; CDR3 DNA: TGTGCCAGCAGCTTGGGAGGGGGGGTCGAGCAGTACTTC
J gene: TRBJ1-1; D gene: TRBD1; V gene: TRBV2; clone size: -; CDR3 protein: CASRTHRQGANTEAFF; CDR3 DNA: TGTGCCAGCAGAACCCATCGACAGGGGGCGAACACTGAAGCTTTCTTT
J gene: TRBJ1-1; D gene: TRBD1; V gene: TRBV27; clone size: -; CDR3 protein: CASSPGTGGVTEAFF; CDR3 DNA: TGTGCCAGCAGTCCCGGGACAGGGGGCGTCACTGAAGCTTTCTTT
J gene: TRBJ1-1; D gene: -; V gene: TRBV15; clone size: once; CDR3 protein: CATSRAGVNTEAFF; CDR3 DNA: TGTGCCACCAGCAGAGCTGGGGTGAACACTGAAGCTTTCTTT
J gene: TRBJ2-5; D gene: -; V gene: TRBV4-1; clone size: -; CDR3 protein: CASSRTGTSETQYF; CDR3 DNA: TGCGCCAGCAGCCGTACAGGGACTTCGGAGACCCAGTACTTC
J gene: TRBJ2-7; D gene: -; V gene: TRBV27; clone size: -; CDR3 protein: CASSLGLLKYEQYF; CDR3 DNA: TGTGCCAGCAGTCTGGGACTCCTAAAATACGAGCAGTACTTC
J gene: TRBJ2-7; D gene: -; V gene: TRBV15; clone size: -; CDR3 protein: CATSRSGVSSYEQYF; CDR3 DNA: TGTGCCACCAGCAGATCGGGGGTGAGCTCCTACGAGCAGTACTTC
J gene: TRBJ2-7; D gene: -; V gene: TRBV6-1; clone size: -; CDR3 protein: CATAGLTSYEQYF; CDR3 DNA: TGTGCCACAGCGGGCCTAACCTCCTACGAGCAGTACTTC
J gene: TRBJ2-7; D gene: TRBD1; V gene: TRBV9; clone size: once; CDR3 protein: CASSSRRTGVYEQYF; CDR3 DNA: TGTGCCAGCAGCTCGCGCCGGACAGGGGTATACGAGCAGTACTTC
J gene: TRBJ2-2; D gene: -; V gene: TRBV27; clone size: -; CDR3 protein: CASSPGPAGELFF; CDR3 DNA: TGTGCCAGCAGTCCCGGACCTGCCGGGGAGCTGTTTTTT
J gene: TRBJ1-1; D gene: -; V gene: TRBV25-1; clone size: -; CDR3 protein: CASSEGNSEAFF; CDR3 DNA: TGTGCCAGCAGTGAGGGGAACAGTGAAGCTTTCTTT
J gene: TRBJ2-1; D gene: TRBD2; V gene: TRBV2; clone size: -; CDR3 protein: CASSGRTSGKRDEQFF; CDR3 DNA: TGTGCCAGCAGTGGACGGACTAGCGGGAAAAGGGATGAGCAGTTCTTC
J gene: TRBJ2-6; D gene: -; V gene: TRBV7-9; clone size: -; CDR3 protein: CASSLALMDLSGANVLTF; CDR3 DNA: TGTGCCAGCAGCTTAGCGCTCATGGATCTCTCTGGGGCCAACGTCCTGACTTTC
J gene: TRBJ1-4; D gene: -; V gene: TRBV6-5; clone size: -; CDR3 protein: CASSYEDSNEKLFF; CDR3 DNA: TGTGCCAGCAGTTACGAGGACAGTAATGAAAAACTGTTTTTT
J gene: TRBJ2-1; D gene: -; V gene: TRBV29-1; clone size: once; CDR3 protein: CSVEPGDNEQFF; CDR3 DNA: TGCAGCGTTGAACCCGGTGACAATGAGCAGTTCTTC
J gene: TRBJ2-7; D gene: -; V gene: TRBV2; clone size: -; CDR3 protein: CASSEDRVGSYEQYF; CDR3 DNA: TGTGCCAGCAGTGAAGACAGGGTCGGGTCCTACGAGCAGTACTTC
J gene: TRBJ2-7; D gene: TRBD1; V gene: TRBV13; clone size: -; CDR3 protein: CASSSGQGAGEQYF; CDR3 DNA: TGTGCCAGCAGCTCCGGACAGGGGGCGGGCGAGCAGTACTTC
J gene: TRBJ2-7; D gene: -; V gene: TRBV2; clone size: once; CDR3 protein: CASAHATGKTYEQYF; CDR3 DNA: TGTGCCAGCGCGCACGCGACGGGGAAAACCTACGAGCAGTACTTC
J gene: TRBJ2-1; D gene: TRBD2; V gene: TRBV7-9; clone size: -; CDR3 protein: CASSLLAGGLYEQFF; CDR3 DNA: TGTGCCAGCAGCTTACTAGCGGGAGGGCTCTATGAGCAGTTCTTC
J gene: TRBJ2-7; D gene: -; V gene: TRBV7-9; clone size: -; CDR3 protein: CASSPSQGPSSYEQYF; CDR3 DNA: TGTGCCAGCAGCCCTTCACAGGGACCAAGCTCCTACGAGCAGTACTTC
J gene: TRBJ1-1; D gene: -; V gene: TRBV7-9; clone size: -; CDR3 protein: CASSPSTEAFF; CDR3 DNA: TGTGCCAGCAGCCCCAGTACTGAAGCTTTCTTT
J gene: TRBJ1-5; D gene: TRBD1; V gene: TRBV6-1; clone size: once; CDR3 protein: CASSEQGASNQPQHF; CDR3 DNA: TGTGCCAGCAGTGAACAGGGGGCTAGCAATCAGCCCCAGCATTTT